This T cell receptor (beta chain) is drawn from a study of control samples from healthy donors and cancer patients. Only a few counts were recorded for this clone. This table comes from immunoSEQ multiplex PCR, and its TCRdb copy is limited to in-frame clones, with some not included. The table records 140,000 or so clones, around 94% of them present only once. This clonotype originated in a man aged 55 to 69 with colorectal cancer. The sequenced material came from PBMCs.

In DNA, the CDR3 is TGCGCCAGCAGTGAGGACAGGGTGAATTCACCCCTCCACTTT. Its protein product is CASSEDRVNSPLHF. The J gene is TRBJ1-6, the V gene TRBV10-2, with 7 positions matching TRBD1. CDR3 length: 14 residues. V shed 2 bases and J 7 bases; nucleotides not matched to a gene: 2. Germline lookup yields CDR1 WSHSY and CDR2 SAAADI.